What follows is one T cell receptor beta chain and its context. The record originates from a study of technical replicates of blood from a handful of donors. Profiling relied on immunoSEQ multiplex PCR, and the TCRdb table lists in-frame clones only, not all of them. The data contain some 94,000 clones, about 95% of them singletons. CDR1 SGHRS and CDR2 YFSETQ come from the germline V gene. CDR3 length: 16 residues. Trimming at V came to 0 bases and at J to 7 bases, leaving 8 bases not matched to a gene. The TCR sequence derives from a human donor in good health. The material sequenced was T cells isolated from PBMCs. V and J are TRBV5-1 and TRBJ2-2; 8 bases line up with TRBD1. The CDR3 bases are TGCGCCAGCAGCTTGGGGACAGGGAGATTGCTCGGGGAGCTGTTTTTT. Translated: CASSLGTGRLLGELFF.